This passage covers 27 T cell receptor beta chains from one sample sequenced in a study of post-analysis software for immune sequencing data. Their specific antigens are unknown. Unique molecular identifiers were carried by the TCR beta cDNA libraries. TCRdb reprocessed the PCR reads via MiXCR and lists one record per CDR3 protein. Among roughly 800,000 distinct CDR3 sequences listed, roughly 58% were seen once. Broader study findings: Patients had higher frequencies than controls of roughly 5 TRBV segments, including TRBV5-6, TRBV5-1 and TRBV20-1.

The sample consisted of blood. These receptors were collected from a girl aged 10-17 years with multiple sclerosis.

This clonotype was seen more than once but under ten times. The CDR3 sequence is CASTRDTEAFF. CDR3 nucleotide sequence: TGTGCCAGCACCCGGGACACTGAAGCTTTCTTT. The chain couples TRBV6-5 to TRBJ1-1; D is uncertain. Trimming shortened V by 7 bases and J by 3 bases, and 6 bases separated the two germline ends. The germline V gene has CDR1 MNHEY and CDR2 SVGAGI. The CDR3 is 11 amino acids.

This clonotype was counted only a few times. At one end the junction does not follow the germline gene, possibly because of a read error. The V and J genes are TRBV4-1 and TRBJ1-2; D not resolved. This CDR3 is 16 amino acids long. Germline assignment: CDR1 MGHRA and CDR2 YSYEKL. This CDR3 is CASRQDLAAPNYGYTF. The CDR3 bases are TGCGCCAGCAGACAAGATCTGGCAGCACCCAACTATGGCTACACCTTC.

The chain combines TRBV20-1 with TRBJ1-5, with 7 bases lining up with TRBD1. The germline CDR1 and CDR2 sequences are DFQATT and SNEGSKA (reference sequence). The V gene end was trimmed by 3 bases and the J gene end by 5 bases; junction bases not matched to a gene: 13. This CDR3 contains 16 residues. CDR3 in amino acids: CSARDNNRGWDQPQHF. The DNA for the CDR3 is TGCAGTGCTAGGGACAACAACAGGGGTTGGGATCAGCCCCAGCATTTT.

This clonotype was counted only a few times. The V call is TRBV15, the J call TRBJ2-5; 7 bases are a match to TRBD1. The J call may be faulty, since TRBJ2-7 better matches the DNA end. The germline V gene encodes CDR1 LNHNV and CDR2 YYDKDF (reference sequence). CDR3 length: 14 residues. The CDR3 DNA sequence: TGTGCCACCAGCAGAGTGATACAGGGGAGCGAGCAGTACTTC. It codes for CATSRVIQGSEQYF.

In DNA, the CDR3 is TGCGCCAGCAGCTTGGGGTCATGGCTGCTCCAAGAGACCCAGTACTTC. It is translated as CASSLGSWLLQETQYF. V usage is TRBV5-1 and J usage is TRBJ2-5, with D unresolved. V gave up 0 bases and J gave up 1 base, with 13 bases separating them. CDR1 is SGHRS and CDR2 is YFSETQ in the germline V gene. This CDR3 is 16 amino acids long.

The chain carries TRBV5-1 and TRBJ1-1; no clear D gene. CDR1 SGHRS and CDR2 YFSETQ come from the germline V gene. CDR3 size: 13 residues. V lost 4 bases and J lost 3, with 10 bases in between. The CDR3: CASSERPYTEAFF. The CDR3, as DNA: TGCGCCAGCAGCGAGAGGCCGTACACTGAAGCTTTCTTT. Full variable domain (rest looked up from reference TRBV5-1 and TRBJ1-1): KAGVTQTPRYLIKTRGQQVTLSCSPISGHRSVSWYQQTPGQGLQFLFEYFSETQRNKGNFPGRFSGRQFSNSRSEMNVSTLELGDSALYLCASSERPYTEAFFGQGTRLTVV.

This chain uses TRBV4-1 with TRBJ2-5; D ambiguous. This CDR3 spans 13 amino acids. Per germline, CDR1 MGHRA and CDR2 YSYEKL. Trimming took off 0 bases at V and 11 bases at J, with 13 bases between the two ends. The CDR3 is CASSQELSREQYF. CDR3 coding DNA: TGCGCCAGCAGCCAAGAACTTTCCCGAGAGCAGTACTTC.

The chain links TRBV15 to TRBJ2-5; 12 bases are a match to TRBD1. The DNA end favors TRBJ2-7, so the J call may be wrong. The length of the CDR3 is 14 residues. Germline CDR1 is LNHNV and CDR2 is YYDKDF (reference sequence). The CDR3 sequence: CATSKGQGAYEQYF. Written as DNA, the CDR3 is TGTGCCACCAGCAAGGGACAGGGGGCGTACGAGCAGTACTTC.

The chain employs TRBV7-9 and TRBJ1-1, with unresolved D. V lost 1 base, J lost 4 bases, and 7 bases lay in between. Germline-derived CDR1 and CDR2 are SEHNR and FQNEAQ (reference sequence). There are 13 residues in the CDR3. The DNA of the CDR3 is TGTGCCAGCAGCTTAGATCCGTTCACTGAAGCTTTCTTT. It translates to CASSLDPFTEAFF.

The V and J genes are TRBV20-1 and TRBJ2-1; 11 positions agree with TRBD2. This CDR3 comprises 16 residues. Per the germline V gene, CDR1 is DFQATT and CDR2 is SNEGSKA (reference sequence). Germline trimming cut 0 bases from V and 0 bases from J; bases unmatched to any gene: 1. This chain's CDR3 is CSARDGLAGSYNEQFF. The CDR3, as DNA: TGCAGTGCTAGAGACGGACTAGCGGGCTCCTACAATGAGCAGTTCTTC.

This clonotype has a handful of counts. The chain recombines TRBV6-1 with TRBJ2-5; 8 nucleotides line up with TRBD2. The ends lost 6 bases at V and 6 bases at J; junction bases unmatched: 18. The length of the CDR3 is 17 residues. The germline CDR1 and CDR2 sequences are MNHNS and SASEGT. The CDR3 region has the DNA TGTGCCAGCAGCTCCCGCGGAGGAGCGGGAGCTTGGAAGACCCAGTACTTC. This translates into CASSSRGGAGAWKTQYF.

This clonotype was observed a few times. The rearrangement joins TRBV29-1 to TRBJ2-7; D gene unclear. The CDR3 sequence is 15 residues long. In germline, CDR1 is SQVTM, CDR2 ANQGSEA. Trimming shortened V by 8 bases and J by 4 bases, and 24 bases separated the two germline ends. For the CDR3, the DNA is TGCAGCCCCTGTACGTCCGTGAGACCTCGGTACGAGCAGTACTTC. This sequence encodes CSPCTSVRPRYEQYF.

This clonotype was recorded a few times. The chain links TRBV7-2 to TRBJ2-5; D gene uncertain. The J call is doubtful: the DNA matches TRBJ2-4 better. CDR1 and CDR2 (germline): SGHTA, FQGNSA. There are 15 residues in the CDR3. In DNA, the CDR3 is TGTGCCAGCAGCTTAGAGACAAACCCCGTAAACATTCAGTACTTC. Its protein is CASSLETNPVNIQYF.

To note about this clonotype: At one end the junction does not follow the germline gene, possibly because of a read error. The chain has TRBV3-1 and TRBJ2-1, with TRBD1 matching 7 bases. The CDR3 totals 17 residues. In germline, CDR1 is LGHDT, CDR2 YNNKEL (reference sequence). The DNA of the CDR3 is TGTGCCGGCAGCCCGATAGCCGGGACAGCCTCCTACAATGAGCAGTTTTTC. As protein: CAGSPIAGTASYNEQFF.

This clonotype was observed many times. V and J are TRBV6-5 and TRBJ2-3; TRBD2 aligns across 12 bases. The V and J ends lost 2 bases and 0 bases, in that order; junction bases with no gene match: 21. The CDR3 is made up of 23 amino acids. Germline lookup yields CDR1 MNHEY and CDR2 SVGAGI. CDR3 residues: CASSYSPGTSGRALWYSTDTQYF. The CDR3, as DNA: TGTGCCAGCAGTTACAGCCCCGGGACTAGCGGGCGGGCTTTATGGTATAGCACAGATACGCAGTATTTT.

The V gene is TRBV20-1, the J gene TRBJ2-1; tentatively, D is TRBD1 or TRBD2 (5 bases each). V was cut by 0 bases and J by 1 base, with 13 bases left in between. The CDR3 runs to 16 residues. Germline lookup yields CDR1 DFQATT and CDR2 SNEGSKA (reference sequence). CDR3 region: CSARDQGAASYNEQFF. CDR3 DNA sequence: TGCAGTGCTAGAGATCAGGGAGCGGCGTCCTACAATGAGCAGTTCTTC.

The J gene is TRBJ2-1, the V gene TRBV5-1; 10 bases align to TRBD2. The ends lost 4 bases at V and 6 bases at J; junction bases unmatched: 7. The CDR3 extends over 15 amino acids. The germline CDR1 and CDR2 sequences are SGHRS and YFSETQ. In nucleotides, the CDR3 is TGCGCCAGCAGCGCCTCCGGGACTAGCGCCAATGAGCAGTTCTTC. Protein: CASSASGTSANEQFF.

The chain uses TRBV2 and TRBJ2-5; 12 bases are a match to TRBD2. Germline loops: CDR1 SNHLY, CDR2 FYNNEI. J gave up 6 bases and V 0 bases, and 14 bases lay outside the gene matches. The CDR3 consists of 19 residues. The CDR3 DNA reads TGTGCCAGCAGTGAAGCGCTAGGACTAGCGGGGCAGAGTCGGAAGACCCAGTACTTC. It encodes CASSEALGLAGQSRKTQYF.

The chain couples TRBV4-2 to TRBJ2-3; 7 positions agree with TRBD2. The trim removed 2 bases at V and 3 bases at J, leaving 8 bases unmatched. The germline V gene encodes CDR1 LGHNA and CDR2 YNFKEQ. CDR3 length: 16 residues. The DNA for the CDR3 is TGTGCCAGCAGCCAATCCCCGGGGCGGGGGACAGATACGCAGTATTTT. Translation gives CASSQSPGRGTDTQYF.

This clonotype came up once. This sequence joins TRBV12-3 or TRBV12-4 and TRBJ2-5; tentative D call: TRBD1 (5 bases). The CDR3 has 18 amino acids. V lost 5 bases, J lost 5 bases, and 27 bases lay in between. The chain's CDR3 is CASSPEGWQGVAGETQYF. DNA for the CDR3: TGTGCCAGCAGTCCCGAAGGATGGCAGGGTGTTGCTGGGGAGACCCAGTACTTC.

The rearrangement joins TRBV7-2 to TRBJ2-1, with TRBD2 matching over 7 bases. Losses at the gene ends were 7 bases for V and 5 bases for J; bases not matched to a gene: 17. The germline V gene encodes CDR1 SGHTA and CDR2 FQGNSA. The CDR3 has 17 residues. The DNA for the CDR3 is TGTGCCAGCACCAACCACGGGGGGTCCGCCTCTCACAATGAGCAGTTCTTC. This encodes CASTNHGGSASHNEQFF. The whole variable domain, filled in from reference TRBV7-2 and TRBJ2-1, reads GAGVSQSPSNKVTEKGKDVELRCDPISGHTALYWYRQSLGQGLEFLIYFQGNSAPDKSGLPSDRFSAERTGGSVSTLTIQRTQQEDSAVYLCASTNHGGSASHNEQFFGPGTRLTVL.

This clonotype was counted a few times. V is TRBV4-2 and J is TRBJ1-2; D unresolved. CDR1 is LGHNA and CDR2 is YNFKEQ in the germline V gene. The ends were cut back, 0 bases at V and 2 bases at J, with 13 bases in the middle. The CDR3 is made up of 16 amino acids. This chain's CDR3 is CASSQDFRAENYGYTF. The CDR3 nucleotides are TGTGCCAGCAGCCAAGATTTTCGGGCAGAGAACTATGGCTACACCTTC.

This clonotype was observed a few times. The CDR3 loop is CASSLGEGPANSPLHF. For the CDR3, the DNA is TGCGCCAGCAGCTTGGGAGAGGGTCCCGCTAATTCACCCCTCCACTTT. The chain recombines TRBV5-1 with TRBJ1-6; D gene uncertain. Trimming stripped 0 bases from V and 6 bases from J, with 13 bases between. The CDR3 loop spans 16 amino acids. Germline CDR1 and CDR2: SGHRS and YFSETQ.

The table lists this clonotype with a few counts. The chain employs TRBV20-1 and TRBJ2-7, with 9 bases identical to TRBD1. This CDR3 contains 14 residues. Germline CDR1 reads DFQATT; CDR2 reads SNEGSKA (reference sequence). After removal of 2 bases from V and 2 bases from J, the junction contained 4 bases not matched to a gene. CDR3 loop: CSARPRTGAYEQYF. The DNA of the CDR3 is TGCAGTGCTAGACCACGGACAGGGGCCTACGAGCAGTACTTC.

The V gene is TRBV27, the J gene TRBJ2-7; D uncertain. The V gene's germline CDR1 is MNHEY and CDR2 SMNVEV (reference sequence). This CDR3 is built from 13 residues. Trimming removed 6 bases at V and 1 base at J, with 10 bases between. In DNA form, the CDR3 reads TGTGCCAGCAGACAACTACAGTCCTACGAGCAGTACTTC. Translation gives CASRQLQSYEQYF.

The V gene is TRBV10-3, the J gene TRBJ2-3; 9 bases agree with TRBD2. Trimming cost V 2 bases and J 0 bases; bases outside gene matches: 3. The germline V gene encodes CDR1 ENHRY and CDR2 SYGVKD. This CDR3 is 16 amino acids long. CDR3 region: CAISEVGLASTDTQYF. Here the CDR3 DNA reads TGTGCCATCAGTGAGGTGGGACTAGCCAGCACAGATACGCAGTATTTT.

The chain joins TRBV6-4 to TRBJ2-1; D possibly matches TRBD1 or TRBD2 (6 bases each). V was pared by 0 bases and J by 5 bases, with 11 bases between. Germline V gene lookup returns CDR1 MRHNA and CDR2 SNTAGT. The CDR3 covers 15 residues. The CDR3 is CASSDSVGGHNEQFF. As DNA, the CDR3 is TGTGCCAGCAGTGACTCGGTGGGGGGCCACAATGAGCAGTTCTTC.